Listed here is a single TCR beta chain. The entry originates in a study of human T cells and chemical hapten exposure. The overall study: A 2 cm by 2 cm inner upper arm patch received 2% DPC for sensitization.

The V and J ends lost 0 bases and 2 bases respectively, with 5 bases between them. This CDR3 contains 13 residues. In germline, CDR1 is SGDLS, CDR2 YYNGEE. The time point: pre-sensitization, week 0. Treatment: therapeutic diphenylcyclopropenone sensitization with weekly scalp DPC. TCRdb reprocessed the RACE reads with MiXCR, giving one entry per CDR3 protein. Among some 200,000 distinct CDR3 sequences listed, about 31% were seen once. This TCR was recovered from a woman in her 30s with alopecia areata. Some clones in this sample may be carry-over from other donors' samples. The gene calls are TRBV9 and TRBJ1-2; D uncertain. The source was whole blood, collected in connection with sensitization to the hapten diphenylcyclopropenone (DPC). CDR3 sequence: CASSVDSNYGYTF. The CDR3 DNA reads as TGTGCCAGCAGCGTAGACAGCAACTATGGCTACACCTTC. Full variable domain (rest looked up from reference TRBV9 and TRBJ1-2): DSGVTQTPKHLITATGQRVTLRCSPRSGDLSVYWYQQSLDQGLQFLIQYYNGEERAKGNILERFSAQQFPDLHSELNLSSLELGDSALYFCASSVDSNYGYTFGSGTRLTVV.